Listed below are T cell receptor beta chains from one sample, sequenced in a study of OX40 agonist ivuxolimab in advanced cancers. The data were produced by immunoSEQ multiplex PCR, yet TCRdb's version contains in-frame clones alone and is incomplete. The sample has roughly 49,000 clones; 81% are singletons. The sample consisted of CD4+ or CD8+ T cells sorted from blood, taken in a trial of the OX40 agonist ivuxolimab. The receptors were sampled from an adult with an advanced solid tumor such as melanoma, head and neck, liver or kidney cancer. The CDR3 runs from the conserved cysteine through the conserved F or W. Each record gives: J gene, V gene, clone size, CDR3 length, D gene, CDR3 DNA, CDR3 protein. D genes are given only for firm matches. The size entry is marked missing in some rows and otherwise reads once, few, many or a size class.

j_call: TRBJ1-2
v_call: TRBV6-6
clone_size: NA
cdr3_length: 12
d_call: NA
cdr3_nt: TGTGCCAGCAGTAGAAAGACCTATGGCTACACCTTC
cdr3_aa: CASSRKTYGYTF

j_call: TRBJ2-1
v_call: TRBV10-3
clone_size: few
cdr3_length: 16
d_call: TRBD2
cdr3_nt: TGTGCCATCAGTGAGTCGGGACTAGCGTTAGACAATGAGCAGTTCTTC
cdr3_aa: CAISESGLALDNEQFF

j_call: TRBJ2-3
v_call: TRBV6-6
clone_size: NA
cdr3_length: 13
d_call: NA
cdr3_nt: TGTGCCAGCAGTGAGGGGGGAGCGGATACGCAGTATTTT
cdr3_aa: CASSEGGADTQYF

j_call: TRBJ2-1
v_call: TRBV4-2
clone_size: NA
cdr3_length: 15
d_call: TRBD1
cdr3_nt: TGTGCCAGCAGCCCGAACAGGGGCTTGGGCAATGAGCAGTTCTTC
cdr3_aa: CASSPNRGLGNEQFF

j_call: TRBJ1-1
v_call: TRBV27
clone_size: medium-sized
cdr3_length: 13
d_call: NA
cdr3_nt: TGTGCCAGCAGTCCCACCGCGAACACTGAAGCTTTCTTT
cdr3_aa: CASSPTANTEAFF

j_call: TRBJ2-7
v_call: TRBV10-3
clone_size: NA
cdr3_length: 12
d_call: NA
cdr3_nt: TGTGCCACGCGCCATGGGAACTACGAGCAGTACTTC
cdr3_aa: CATRHGNYEQYF

j_call: TRBJ1-2
v_call: TRBV6-6
clone_size: NA
cdr3_length: 13
d_call: NA
cdr3_nt: TGTGCCAGCAGTTACCTTTCGGACTATGGCTACACCTTC
cdr3_aa: CASSYLSDYGYTF

j_call: TRBJ2-3
v_call: TRBV7-9
clone_size: once
cdr3_length: 16
d_call: TRBD2
cdr3_nt: TGTGCCAGCAGGAATGATAATAGCGGGAGTGCCTATACGCAGTATTTT
cdr3_aa: CASRNDNSGSAYTQYF

j_call: TRBJ1-1
v_call: TRBV9
clone_size: NA
cdr3_length: 15
d_call: NA
cdr3_nt: TGTGCCAGCAGCGTAGATTCCGGATGGGGCACTGAAGCTTTCTTT
cdr3_aa: CASSVDSGWGTEAFF

j_call: TRBJ1-4
v_call: TRBV4-1
clone_size: NA
cdr3_length: 15
d_call: NA
cdr3_nt: TGCGCCAGCAGCCCAAGCGCAGGGGCTAATGAAAAACTGTTTTTT
cdr3_aa: CASSPSAGANEKLFF

j_call: TRBJ1-2
v_call: TRBV5-1
clone_size: NA
cdr3_length: 16
d_call: TRBD1
cdr3_nt: TGCGCCAGCAGCTGGGACAGGATTGAAGCTAACTATGGCTACACCTTC
cdr3_aa: CASSWDRIEANYGYTF

j_call: TRBJ2-2
v_call: TRBV7-9
clone_size: NA
cdr3_length: 11
d_call: NA
cdr3_nt: TGTGCCAGCAGCCCCGCTGGGGAGCTGTTTTTT
cdr3_aa: CASSPAGELFF

j_call: TRBJ1-5
v_call: TRBV12-1
clone_size: NA
cdr3_length: 17
d_call: NA
cdr3_nt: TGTGCCAGCAGCTTTGCTCCGGGACATCCGACCACTCAGCCCCAGCATTTT
cdr3_aa: CASSFAPGHPTTQPQHF

j_call: TRBJ2-7
v_call: TRBV5-1
clone_size: NA
cdr3_length: 14
d_call: NA
cdr3_nt: TGCGCCAGCAGCTTGGTCGGGGGACCGTCTGAGCAGTACTTC
cdr3_aa: CASSLVGGPSEQYF

j_call: TRBJ2-1
v_call: TRBV18
clone_size: once
cdr3_length: 14
d_call: NA
cdr3_nt: TGTGCCAGCTCACCCCAAGGTCCGGTGGATGAGCAGTTCTTC
cdr3_aa: CASSPQGPVDEQFF

j_call: TRBJ1-4
v_call: TRBV5-1
clone_size: NA
cdr3_length: 13
d_call: NA
cdr3_nt: TGCGCCAGCAGCTTACTTGCAGACGAAAAACTGTTTTTT
cdr3_aa: CASSLLADEKLFF

j_call: TRBJ2-7
v_call: TRBV5-4
clone_size: NA
cdr3_length: 14
d_call: NA
cdr3_nt: TGTGCCAGCAGCTTCGCTCAGGGTTTTGATGAGCAGTACTTC
cdr3_aa: CASSFAQGFDEQYF

j_call: TRBJ2-7
v_call: TRBV5-1
clone_size: NA
cdr3_length: 13
d_call: NA
cdr3_nt: TGCGCCAGCAGCCTGAGGAGCTCCTACGAGCAGTACTTC
cdr3_aa: CASSLRSSYEQYF

j_call: TRBJ1-1
v_call: TRBV6-5
clone_size: NA
cdr3_length: 16
d_call: NA
cdr3_nt: TGTGCCAGCAGTTACCACTCGACGGGGGCATACACTGAAGCTTTCTTT
cdr3_aa: CASSYHSTGAYTEAFF

j_call: TRBJ2-1
v_call: TRBV28
clone_size: few
cdr3_length: 14
d_call: NA
cdr3_nt: TGTGCCAGCAGTTTATTGGGCAGGGTCGATGAGCAGTTCTTC
cdr3_aa: CASSLLGRVDEQFF

j_call: TRBJ1-1
v_call: TRBV6-6
clone_size: NA
cdr3_length: 14
d_call: NA
cdr3_nt: TGTGCCAGCAGTTACTCGTATGGGGACACTGAAGCTTTCTTT
cdr3_aa: CASSYSYGDTEAFF

j_call: TRBJ2-3
v_call: TRBV11-2
clone_size: NA
cdr3_length: 14
d_call: TRBD2
cdr3_nt: TGTGCCAGCAGCTTAGATGGGGGGGCAGATACGCAGTATTTT
cdr3_aa: CASSLDGGADTQYF

j_call: TRBJ2-7
v_call: TRBV27
clone_size: few
cdr3_length: 16
d_call: NA
cdr3_nt: TGTGCCAGCAGTTCGATATCTTTTTCAGGCTCCTACGAGCAGTACTTC
cdr3_aa: CASSSISFSGSYEQYF

j_call: TRBJ1-1
v_call: TRBV4-2
clone_size: NA
cdr3_length: 13
d_call: NA
cdr3_nt: TGTGCCAGCACCTACTCCGACGGATTTGAAGCTTTCTTT
cdr3_aa: CASTYSDGFEAFF

j_call: TRBJ2-7
v_call: TRBV7-9
clone_size: few
cdr3_length: 15
d_call: NA
cdr3_nt: TGTGCCAGCAGCCTCTACGAGGGCCGGCGTGACGAGCAGTACTTC
cdr3_aa: CASSLYEGRRDEQYF

j_call: TRBJ2-2
v_call: TRBV7-9
clone_size: NA
cdr3_length: 12
d_call: NA
cdr3_nt: TGTGCCAGCAGCAAGGACAGTGGGGAGCTGTTTTTT
cdr3_aa: CASSKDSGELFF

j_call: TRBJ1-1
v_call: TRBV29-1
clone_size: once
cdr3_length: 13
d_call: NA
cdr3_nt: TGCAGCGTTCTAGGGGGAACTGTCTCTGAAGCTTTCTTT
cdr3_aa: CSVLGGTVSEAFF

j_call: TRBJ2-1
v_call: TRBV6-5
clone_size: NA
cdr3_length: 14
d_call: TRBD1
cdr3_nt: TGTGCCAGTGCCGATGGGACAGGGGGGAATGAGCAGTTCTTC
cdr3_aa: CASADGTGGNEQFF

j_call: TRBJ2-1
v_call: TRBV2
clone_size: NA
cdr3_length: 14
d_call: TRBD2
cdr3_nt: TGTGCCAGCAGTGGGAGCGGGGGGGCGAATGAGCAGTTCTTC
cdr3_aa: CASSGSGGANEQFF

j_call: TRBJ2-7
v_call: TRBV29-1
clone_size: NA
cdr3_length: 13
d_call: NA
cdr3_nt: TGCAGCGTTGAAGGGGCTAAGGCCTACGAGCAGTACTTC
cdr3_aa: CSVEGAKAYEQYF

j_call: TRBJ2-1
v_call: TRBV19
clone_size: NA
cdr3_length: 15
d_call: NA
cdr3_nt: TGTGCCAGTAGTATTGAGGGCGGGACCTACAATGAGCAGTTCTTC
cdr3_aa: CASSIEGGTYNEQFF

j_call: TRBJ1-1
v_call: TRBV10-3
clone_size: NA
cdr3_length: 12
d_call: NA
cdr3_nt: TGTGCCACAGGGACACGGGAAGCTGAAGCTTTCTTT
cdr3_aa: CATGTREAEAFF

j_call: TRBJ1-4
v_call: TRBV6-6
clone_size: NA
cdr3_length: 16
d_call: NA
cdr3_nt: TGTGCCAGCAGTTACTCATGGGGGATGATTAATGAAAAACTGTTTTTT
cdr3_aa: CASSYSWGMINEKLFF

j_call: TRBJ1-1
v_call: TRBV28
clone_size: few
cdr3_length: 13
d_call: NA
cdr3_nt: TGTGCCAGCAGGCCGGGATGGAACACTGAAGCTTTCTTT
cdr3_aa: CASRPGWNTEAFF

j_call: TRBJ1-5
v_call: TRBV28
clone_size: NA
cdr3_length: 14
d_call: TRBD1
cdr3_nt: TGTGCCAGCAGTTTACGGGACAGGGGGAAGGCCCAGCATTTT
cdr3_aa: CASSLRDRGKAQHF

j_call: TRBJ2-7
v_call: TRBV7-2
clone_size: NA
cdr3_length: 14
d_call: NA
cdr3_nt: TGTGCCAGCAGCTTAGCGTCTGGGACCTACGAGCAGTACTTC
cdr3_aa: CASSLASGTYEQYF

j_call: TRBJ2-5
v_call: TRBV19
clone_size: NA
cdr3_length: 15
d_call: NA
cdr3_nt: TGTGCCAGTAGCACTACCGGGGGTCCCGGGGAGACCCAGTACTTC
cdr3_aa: CASSTTGGPGETQYF

j_call: TRBJ2-2
v_call: TRBV14
clone_size: NA
cdr3_length: 15
d_call: NA
cdr3_nt: TGTGCCAGCAGCCGACTCACCGAGGTCACCGGGGAGCTGTTTTTT
cdr3_aa: CASSRLTEVTGELFF

j_call: TRBJ2-5
v_call: TRBV13
clone_size: NA
cdr3_length: 14
d_call: NA
cdr3_nt: TGTGCCAGCAGCGGCCTCGAGGGGGGAGAGACCCAGTACTTC
cdr3_aa: CASSGLEGGETQYF

j_call: TRBJ2-1
v_call: TRBV10-3
clone_size: NA
cdr3_length: 15
d_call: TRBD2
cdr3_nt: TGTGCCATCAGTCTAGCGGGAGGGTCCTACAATGAGCAGTTCTTC
cdr3_aa: CAISLAGGSYNEQFF

j_call: TRBJ2-1
v_call: TRBV29-1
clone_size: NA
cdr3_length: 14
d_call: NA
cdr3_nt: TGCAGCGTCCTGGAGGGCCCAGCCGGCAATGAGCAGTTCTTC
cdr3_aa: CSVLEGPAGNEQFF

j_call: TRBJ1-4
v_call: TRBV15
clone_size: NA
cdr3_length: 18
d_call: NA
cdr3_nt: TGTGCCACCAGCAGAGAACGCGGACTCGGAGAAGAGGATGAAAAACTGTTTTTT
cdr3_aa: CATSRERGLGEEDEKLFF

j_call: TRBJ1-6
v_call: TRBV4-1
clone_size: NA
cdr3_length: 16
d_call: NA
cdr3_nt: TGCGCCAGCAGCCAGGGCGTAAGCTCCTATAATTCACCCCTCCACTTT
cdr3_aa: CASSQGVSSYNSPLHF

j_call: TRBJ1-1
v_call: TRBV4-3
clone_size: once
cdr3_length: 15
d_call: TRBD1
cdr3_nt: TGCGCCAGCAGCCTGGGGACAGGGGTTAACACTGAAGCTTTCTTT
cdr3_aa: CASSLGTGVNTEAFF

j_call: TRBJ1-2
v_call: TRBV29-1
clone_size: NA
cdr3_length: 15
d_call: TRBD1
cdr3_nt: TGCAGCGTTCGAGACAGGGCATCCTCTAACTATGGCTACACCTTC
cdr3_aa: CSVRDRASSNYGYTF

j_call: TRBJ2-5
v_call: TRBV18
clone_size: NA
cdr3_length: 15
d_call: NA
cdr3_nt: TGTGCCAGCTCACCCGGACCGTACATCCAAGAGACCCAGTACTTC
cdr3_aa: CASSPGPYIQETQYF

j_call: TRBJ2-7
v_call: TRBV7-8
clone_size: NA
cdr3_length: 13
d_call: NA
cdr3_nt: TGTGCCAGCAGCTTATTTCTCGACTACGAGCAGTACTTC
cdr3_aa: CASSLFLDYEQYF

j_call: TRBJ1-1
v_call: TRBV28
clone_size: NA
cdr3_length: 14
d_call: NA
cdr3_nt: TGTGCCAGCAGTTTAATAGGGGGAGGGACTGAAGCTTTCTTT
cdr3_aa: CASSLIGGGTEAFF

j_call: TRBJ2-1
v_call: TRBV19
clone_size: NA
cdr3_length: 12
d_call: NA
cdr3_nt: TGTGCCAGTAGTATAGTCGGGAATGAGCAGTTCTTC
cdr3_aa: CASSIVGNEQFF

j_call: TRBJ2-1
v_call: TRBV19
clone_size: once
cdr3_length: 15
d_call: NA
cdr3_nt: TGTGCCAGTAGTATAGCCCCCCGAGGTAGCGATGAGCAGTTCTTC
cdr3_aa: CASSIAPRGSDEQFF